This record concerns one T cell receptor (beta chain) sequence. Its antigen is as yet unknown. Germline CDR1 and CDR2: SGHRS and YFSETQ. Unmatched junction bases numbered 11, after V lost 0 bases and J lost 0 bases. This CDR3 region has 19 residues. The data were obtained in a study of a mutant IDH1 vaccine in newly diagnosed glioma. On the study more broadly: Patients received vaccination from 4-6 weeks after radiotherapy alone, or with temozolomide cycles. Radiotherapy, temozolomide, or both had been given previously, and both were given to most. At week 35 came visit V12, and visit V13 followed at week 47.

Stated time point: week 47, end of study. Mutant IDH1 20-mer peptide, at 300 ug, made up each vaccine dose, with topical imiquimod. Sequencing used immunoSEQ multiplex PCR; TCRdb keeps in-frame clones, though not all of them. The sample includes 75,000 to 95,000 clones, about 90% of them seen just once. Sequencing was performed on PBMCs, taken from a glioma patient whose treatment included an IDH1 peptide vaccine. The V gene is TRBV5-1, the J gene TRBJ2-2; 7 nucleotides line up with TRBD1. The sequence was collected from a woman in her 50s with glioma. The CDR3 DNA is TGCGCCAGCAGCTTGGAAGGGACAGTGTTTCGCACGAACACCGGGGAGCTGTTTTTT. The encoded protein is CASSLEGTVFRTNTGELFF.